The following is a T cell receptor beta chain sequence with its context. Antigen unknown. This sample is part of a study of shared clonotypes between healthy human individuals. About the study: A couple of female and three male donors aged 18 to 49 were enrolled.

TCRdb keeps only in-frame clones here, not all; method: immunoSEQ multiplex PCR. The sample consists of fewer than 800,000 clones, just over 90% of them appearing once. Findings and caveats of the study: Clonotypes that were shared across a few donors made up around 5% of naive CD4 clonotypes.

In the naive CD8 group, cells lacked CD45RO and were positively selected for CCR7, so terminally differentiated effector memory CD45RA+ cells were left out. Trimming took 0 bases from V and 9 from J, leaving 9 bases between them. This CDR3 comprises 13 residues. Germline CDR1 and CDR2: MNHEY and SVGAGI. The V gene is TRBV6-5, the J gene TRBJ1-5; the D is unclear. The receptor's source is a man under 40 in good health. The sample was naive CD8+ T cells sorted from blood. DNA for the CDR3: TGTGCCAGCAGTTACTCGCAGATTGGGCCCCAGCATTTT. Protein sequence: CASSYSQIGPQHF.